This TCR beta chain derives from a study of cytomegalovirus exposure and HLA in healthy donors. This clone came up once. The PCR employed 60 Vbeta primers together with 13 Jbeta primers. Assay: immunoSEQ multiplex PCR; the TCRdb copy retains only in-frame clones and omits some. Seen here are around 120,000 clones, more than 80% observed once, and the top ten hold roughly 3.5%. The ends lost 5 bases at V and 7 bases at J; junction bases unmatched: 10. Germline lookup yields CDR1 MNHNS and CDR2 SASEGT. CDR3 length: 15 amino acids. The chain couples TRBV6-1 to TRBJ1-4, with 7 bases lining up with TRBD1. This TCR came from a male donor in good health and CMV-seronegative. Material for sequencing was PBMCs. The DNA for the CDR3 is TGTGCCAGCAGTATGACCGGGACAGCAGGTGAAAAACTGTTTTTT. Its protein product is CASSMTGTAGEKLFF.